Below are 10 T cell receptor beta chains sequenced from a single sample in a study of blood T cell repertoires in COVID-19. Clones were sequenced by immunoSEQ multiplex PCR, and TCRdb holds only the in-frame ones, with some missing. The sample consists of about 270,000 clones, around nine tenths of them appearing once. The sequencing sample was made of peripheral blood. Every receptor here comes from a man between 35 and 55 years old with active or convalescent COVID-19.

V is TRBV21-1 and J is TRBJ2-2; TRBD1 is taken as the D call from the table, unchecked against the DNA. TRBV21-1 is shown as a pseudogene. The CDR3 contains 18 residues. The DNA of the CDR3 is TGTGCCAGCAGCAAAAATAAACCCCTTGCCAGAATAAGCGGGGAGCTGTTTTTT. Translation: CASSKNKPLARISGELFF.

The chain links TRBV9 to TRBJ2-5; TRBD2 might be the D (7 bases). CDR3 length equals 14 residues. Per the germline V gene, CDR1 is SGDLS and CDR2 is YYNGEE. Trimming pared 1 base from V and 5 bases from J, leaving 12 bases between. As DNA, the CDR3 is TGTGCCAGCAGCGTAAGGGGGGGATTGGAGACCCAGTACTTC. Protein sequence: CASSVRGGLETQYF.

This chain links TRBV9 with TRBJ2-1, with 9 bases fitting TRBD2. The CDR3 runs to 15 residues. The germline V gene encodes CDR1 SGDLS and CDR2 YYNGEE. V dropped 3 bases and J dropped 9; count of bases not matched to a gene: 10. The CDR3 region has the DNA TGTGCCAGCAGCGCTAGCGGGGACGGGGCTGCTGAGCAGTTCTTC. Its protein product is CASSASGDGAAEQFF. The whole variable domain, remainder taken from reference TRBV9 and TRBJ2-1, is DSGVTQTPKHLITATGQRVTLRCSPRSGDLSVYWYQQSLDQGLQFLIQYYNGEERAKGNILERFSAQQFPDLHSELNLSSLELGDSALYFCASSASGDGAAEQFFGPGTRLTVL.

This clone was counted between two and nine times. The V and J genes are TRBV3-1 (or the pseudogene TRBV3-2) and TRBJ1-2; 8 bases map to TRBD1. CDR1 is LGHDT, CDR2 YNNKEL, per germline (reference sequence). Trimming took 2 bases from V and 8 from J; bases not matched to a gene: 7. CDR3 size: 14 residues. CDR3 nucleotides: TGTGCCAGCAGCCAAACCCAGGGGGCGCGGGGCTACACCTTC. Its translation is CASSQTQGARGYTF.

The chain uses TRBV28 and TRBJ1-3; 7 nucleotides line up with TRBD1. The germline V gene encodes CDR1 MDHEN and CDR2 SYDVKM. The ends lost 3 bases at V and 3 bases at J; junction bases unmatched: 2. The CDR3 spans 14 residues. The DNA of the CDR3 is TGTGCCAGCAGTTTGAGGGGGCTTGGAAACACCATATATTTT. Amino acids: CASSLRGLGNTIYF. The entire variable domain, with the rest obtained from reference TRBV28 and TRBJ1-3, is as follows: DVKVTQSSRYLVKRTGEKVFLECVQDMDHENMFWYRQDPGLGLRLIYFSYDVKMKEKGDIPEGYSVSREKKERFSLILESASTNQTSMYLCASSLRGLGNTIYFGEGSWLTVV.

This chain uses TRBV15 with TRBJ1-2; TRBD1 matches at 9 bases. Trimming cost V 0 bases and J 2 bases; bases outside gene matches: 4. CDR1 and CDR2 (germline): LNHNV, YYDKDF (reference sequence). There are 16 residues in the CDR3. CDR3 loop: CATSRDLGTGNYGYTF. The CDR3, as DNA: TGTGCCACCAGCAGAGATCTTGGGACAGGGAACTATGGCTACACCTTC.

The chain joins TRBV10-3 to TRBJ2-1; 11 bases fit TRBD2. This CDR3 comprises 14 residues. V gave up 4 bases and J gave up 9 bases; unmatched junction bases: 5. The germline V gene encodes CDR1 ENHRY and CDR2 SYGVKD. The CDR3 sequence is CAISATSGIGEQFF. CDR3 coding DNA: TGTGCCATCAGTGCGACTAGCGGGATTGGTGAGCAGTTCTTC.

This clone has more than one count but fewer than ten. The chain has TRBV10-3 and TRBJ1-3; D unclear. Trimming stripped 2 bases from V and 0 bases from J, with 8 bases between. Per the germline V gene, CDR1 is ENHRY and CDR2 is SYGVKD. The CDR3 sequence is 15 residues long. The CDR3 DNA reads TGTGCCATCAGTGAGCAGGTCACCTCTGGAAACACCATATATTTT. Its translation: CAISEQVTSGNTIYF.

The chain uses TRBV19 and TRBJ1-5, with D hard to call. In germline, CDR1 is LNHDA, CDR2 SQIVND (reference sequence). Trimming stripped 9 bases from V and 3 bases from J, with 12 bases between. This CDR3 is 13 amino acids long. The CDR3 spells CASAPGNNQPQHF. The CDR3 coding sequence is TGTGCCAGCGCTCCAGGAAACAATCAGCCCCAGCATTTT. Using reference TRBV19 and TRBJ1-5 for the parts outside the CDR3, the full variable domain is DGGITQSPKYLFRKEGQNVTLSCEQNLNHDAMYWYRQDPGQGLRLIYYSQIVNDFQKGDIAEGYSVSREKKESFPLTVTSAQKNPTAFYLCASAPGNNQPQHFGDGTRLSIL.

The chain links TRBV30 to TRBJ2-2; 7 nucleotides align to TRBD1. After removal of 5 bases from V and 3 bases from J, the junction contained 9 bases not matched to a gene. This CDR3 has 15 amino acids. Germline loops: CDR1 GTSNPN, CDR2 SVGIG (reference sequence). This CDR3 reads CAWGTGEGYTGELFF. DNA of the CDR3: TGTGCCTGGGGTACAGGGGAAGGGTACACCGGGGAGCTGTTTTTT.